Each of the 29 T cell receptor beta chains below was sequenced from the same sample in a study of blood T cell repertoires in COVID-19. Measured with immunoSEQ multiplex PCR; TCRdb has only the in-frame clones, and not every one. The profile shows some 96,000 clones, 88% of them singletons. Sequenced: peripheral blood. The source of these receptors is a human donor in a cohort sampled during active COVID-19.

The V call is TRBV18, the J call TRBJ2-2; D possibly corresponds to TRBD2 (6 bases). Deletions cut 3 bases from V and 4 bases from J, with 12 bases between. The CDR3 runs 15 residues. In germline, CDR1 is KGHSH, CDR2 LQKENI. CDR3 protein: CASSPSGVSTGELFF. The CDR3 region has the DNA TGTGCCAGCTCACCCTCGGGGGTGAGCACCGGGGAGCTGTTTTTT.

The V call is TRBV10-3, the J call TRBJ1-1; D is perhaps TRBD1 (6 bases). This CDR3 spans 12 amino acids. V was pared by 9 bases and J by 7 bases, with 15 bases between. CDR1 ENHRY and CDR2 SYGVKD come from the germline V gene. The CDR3, as DNA: TGTGCCATAGCTTTACAGGGAGTTGAAGCTTTCTTT. Translating gives CAIALQGVEAFF.

The sample holds many counts of this clone. The rearrangement links TRBV14 to TRBJ1-2; no definite D call. The CDR3 consists of 15 residues. The germline V gene encodes CDR1 SGHDN and CDR2 FVKESK. The V end was cut by 2 bases, the J end by 4 bases, with 14 bases between. The CDR3 DNA follows: TGTGCCAGCAGCCAATCGCTGGGCTCTGGCTATGGCTACACCTTC. This encodes CASSQSLGSGYGYTF.

This clone has just a few counts. V and J are TRBV6-4 and TRBJ2-2, with 12 positions matching TRBD1. The length of the CDR3 is 15 residues. Germline CDR1 is MRHNA and CDR2 is SNTAGT. The V segment lost 6 bases and the J segment 6 bases; nucleotides outside the gene matches: 5. CDR3 coding DNA: TGTGCCAGCAGCGGGACAGGGGGCGACCCCGGGGAGCTGTTTTTT. Translation: CASSGTGGDPGELFF.

The V call is TRBV6-5, the J call TRBJ2-5; 8 bases line up with TRBD2. The germline V gene encodes CDR1 MNHEY and CDR2 SVGAGI. The CDR3 totals 13 residues. J lost 5 bases, V lost 4 bases, and 3 bases had no gene match. Here the CDR3 reads CASSFASGETQYF. DNA of the CDR3: TGTGCCAGCAGTTTCGCTAGCGGGGAGACCCAGTACTTC.

V and J are TRBV6-5 and TRBJ2-2; 12 bases map to TRBD2. V lost 5 bases and J lost 3; bases outside the gene matches: 1. This CDR3 comprises 15 residues. CDR1 MNHEY and CDR2 SVGAGI come from the germline V gene. The CDR3 region is CASSRLAGDTGELFF. CDR3 nucleotide sequence: TGTGCCAGCAGTCGACTAGCGGGAGACACCGGGGAGCTGTTTTTT.

The CDR3 is CASSADNKGTQYF. CDR3 nucleotides: TGTGCCAGCTCAGCGGACAACAAGGGGACCCAGTACTTC. The V call is TRBV18, the J call TRBJ2-5; tentative D call: TRBD1 (5 bases). This CDR3 has 13 residues. Germline V gene sequence: CDR1 KGHSH, CDR2 LQKENI. V gave up 5 bases and J gave up 7 bases, with 14 bases separating them.

J is TRBJ2-5 and V is TRBV1; TRBD2 reflects the table's D call only, with no check against the DNA. TRBV1 is designated a pseudogene. The length of the CDR3 is 16 residues. In DNA form, the CDR3 reads TGCACCAGCAGCCAAGAAGAGCGGGAGGAGGAAGAGACCCAGTACTTC. The encoded protein is CTSSQEEREEEETQYF.

The chain couples TRBV27 to TRBJ1-2; D might be TRBD1 (6 bases). The V and J ends lost 1 base and 4 bases respectively, with 13 bases between them. CDR3 length: 15 residues. The V gene's germline CDR1 is MNHEY and CDR2 SMNVEV (reference sequence). CDR3 protein: CASSLFTGQGYGYTF. Written as DNA, the CDR3 is TGTGCCAGCAGTTTATTTACAGGGCAGGGCTATGGCTACACCTTC.

Comment on this clone: The same CDR3 is also encoded by other DNA sequences in this sample. The chain joins TRBV28 to TRBJ2-7; 10 bases fit TRBD2. The germline gives CDR1 MDHEN, CDR2 SYDVKM. This CDR3 spans 15 amino acids. V shed 3 bases, J shed 4 bases, and the junction held 6 bases outside the gene matches. CDR3: CASSLRLAGVYEQYF. Written as DNA, the CDR3 is TGTGCCAGCAGTTTGCGGCTAGCGGGAGTTTACGAGCAGTACTTC.

The chain links TRBV14 to TRBJ1-4; tentatively, D is TRBD1 (5 bases). This CDR3 spans 14 amino acids. Trimming left V 3 bases short and J 5 bases short, with 10 bases between. Germline V CDR1 and CDR2: SGHDN, FVKESK. The CDR3 DNA sequence: TGTGCCAGCAGCCAGGGACTCCTAAATGAAAAACTGTTTTTT. This gives the protein CASSQGLLNEKLFF.

About this clone: Other DNA sequences from this sample encode an identical CDR3 as well. As DNA, the CDR3 is TGTGCCAGCTCACCTCGGGACAGTTCCACCGGGGAGCTGTTTTTT. Its protein is CASSPRDSSTGELFF. The chain combines TRBV18 with TRBJ2-2; 7 positions match TRBD1. The CDR3 is 15 residues long. J was trimmed by 4 bases and V by 3 bases; bases with no gene match: 5. Germline-derived CDR1 and CDR2 are KGHSH and LQKENI. Drawing the rest from reference TRBV18 and TRBJ2-2, the complete variable domain is NAGVMQNPRHLVRRRGQEARLRCSPMKGHSHVYWYRQLPEEGLKFMVYLQKENIIDESGMPKERFSAEFPKEGPSILRIQQVVRGDSAAYFCASSPRDSSTGELFFGEGSRLTVL.

This rearrangement joins TRBV4-3 to TRBJ2-7; no clear D. The CDR3 is 14 residues long. Trimming shortened V by 0 bases and J by 2 bases, and 8 bases separated the two germline ends. The germline gives CDR1 LGHNA, CDR2 YSLEER. In DNA form, the CDR3 reads TGCGCCAGCAGCCAAGATGCAGGTGCCTACGAGCAGTACTTC. As protein: CASSQDAGAYEQYF.

The chain couples TRBV7-9 to TRBJ1-5, with a possible D match to TRBD1 (6 bases). The V end was cut by 0 bases, the J end by 6 bases, with 21 bases between. Germline CDR1 is SEHNR and CDR2 is FQNEAQ (reference sequence). The CDR3 spans 18 residues. Here the CDR3 reads CASSLAPIATGNGQPQHF. CDR3 bases: TGTGCCAGCAGCTTAGCCCCTATAGCCACAGGGAACGGTCAGCCCCAGCATTTT.

This chain links TRBV6-1 with TRBJ1-6; perhaps TRBD1 as D (5 bases). Trimming removed 1 base from V and 0 bases from J, with 10 bases in between. This CDR3 has 17 residues. Germline CDR1 reads MNHNS; CDR2 reads SASEGT. As DNA, the CDR3 is TGTGCCAGCAGTGAAGGTCAGGGTGGCTCCTATAATTCACCCCTCCACTTT. It is translated as CASSEGQGGSYNSPLHF.

This clone was observed a handful of times. This chain joins TRBV5-1 and TRBJ1-5, with D tentatively TRBD1 (6 bases). Germline assignment: CDR1 SGHRS and CDR2 YFSETQ. This CDR3 region has 14 residues. The V end was cut by 4 bases, the J end by 3 bases, with 11 bases between. The CDR3 spells CASSPTGLNQPQHF. Written as DNA, the CDR3 is TGCGCCAGCAGCCCGACAGGCCTCAATCAGCCCCAGCATTTT.

This chain connects TRBV19 to TRBJ2-3, with 7 bases lining up with TRBD1. The length of the CDR3 is 13 residues. The germline gives CDR1 LNHDA, CDR2 SQIVND (reference sequence). V trimming: 9 bases; J trimming: 3 bases; junction bases outside the gene matches: 6. The CDR3 DNA reads TGTGCCAGCTCGACAGGGCCAACAGATACGCAGTATTTT. Translation gives CASSTGPTDTQYF.

The chain is built from TRBV28 and TRBJ2-7; 13 nucleotides agree with TRBD2. Unmatched junction bases numbered 5, after V lost 5 bases and J lost 1 base. The CDR3 has 16 residues. Germline V gene sequence: CDR1 MDHEN, CDR2 SYDVKM. CDR3 residues: CASSPTGLAGSYEQYF. The CDR3 bases are TGTGCCAGCAGTCCAACGGGACTAGCGGGATCCTACGAGCAGTACTTC.

The genes are TRBV4-1 and TRBJ2-1, with 8 nucleotides matching TRBD2. The CDR3 is made up of 16 amino acids. V lost 7 bases, J lost 8 bases, and 16 bases stayed unmatched. Germline loops: CDR1 MGHRA, CDR2 YSYEKL. The CDR3 is CASTPMGSGRNDEQFF. The CDR3 DNA reads TGCGCCAGCACCCCAATGGGAAGCGGGAGAAACGATGAGCAGTTCTTC.

The gene calls are TRBV4-3 and TRBJ1-2; D gene unclear. Trimming pared 0 bases from V and 8 bases from J, leaving 10 bases between. The CDR3 has 13 residues. Germline V gene sequence: CDR1 LGHNA, CDR2 YSLEER. CDR3 loop: CASSQDGGSGYTF. Written as DNA, the CDR3 is TGCGCCAGCAGCCAAGACGGCGGTAGCGGCTACACCTTC.

This clone showed up just once. This chain uses TRBV24-1 with TRBJ2-1, with 8 bases fitting TRBD2. CDR1 and CDR2 (germline): KGHDR, SFDVKD. V lost 5 bases to trimming and J lost 6 bases; unmatched junction nucleotides: 8. This CDR3 is built from 15 residues. This CDR3 reads CATSGWGGRSNEQFF. Here the CDR3 DNA reads TGTGCCACCAGTGGTTGGGGCGGGAGGAGCAATGAGCAGTTCTTC.

V usage is TRBV2 and J usage is TRBJ2-7; 11 bases match TRBD1. Germline CDR1 SNHLY, CDR2 FYNNEI. The CDR3 sequence is 13 residues long. Trimming took 6 bases from V and 9 from J; bases not matched to a gene: 7. The CDR3 here is CASSGQGARSQYF. The CDR3 DNA follows: TGTGCCAGCAGCGGACAGGGGGCTCGTTCGCAGTACTTC.

J is TRBJ1-2 and V is TRBV10-3, with TRBD1 identical over 9 bases. The V segment lost 6 bases and the J segment 8 bases; nucleotides outside the gene matches: 4. Germline-derived CDR1 and CDR2 are ENHRY and SYGVKD. The length of the CDR3 is 12 residues. The CDR3 reads CAIRGTGPGYTF. CDR3 bases: TGTGCCATCAGGGGGACAGGGCCCGGCTACACCTTC.

This clone occurred once. The chain uses TRBV13 and TRBJ1-2; D is undetermined. Germline V lookup: CDR1 PRHDT, CDR2 FYEKMQ (reference sequence). The CDR3 has 16 residues. V shed 3 bases and J shed 4 bases, with 18 bases lying between them. Here the CDR3 DNA reads TGTGCCAGCAGCTTGATCGGCCGGACTTTGTTCTATGGCTACACCTTC. Translated: CASSLIGRTLFYGYTF.

The chain is built from TRBV18 and TRBJ2-2; TRBD1 is a possible D gene (6 bases). CDR3 length: 14 residues. Trimming took 0 bases from V and 6 from J, leaving 8 bases between them. CDR1 is KGHSH, CDR2 LQKENI, per germline. This CDR3 reads CASSPPSGAGELFF. CDR3 nucleotides: TGTGCCAGCTCACCACCGTCAGGGGCCGGGGAGCTGTTTTTT.

V is TRBV28 and J is TRBJ1-6; D perhaps matches TRBD1 (5 bases). The CDR3 extends over 17 amino acids. Germline assignment: CDR1 MDHEN and CDR2 SYDVKM. V was cut by 0 bases and J by 5 bases, with 14 bases left in between. The CDR3 DNA follows: TGTGCCAGCAGTTTATGGGGCGGGGCAGAAAATAATTCACCCCTCCACTTT. It is translated as CASSLWGGAENNSPLHF.

V is TRBV18 and J is TRBJ1-5; 7 bases align to TRBD1. Germline CDR1 is KGHSH and CDR2 is LQKENI. CDR3 length: 18 amino acids. After removal of 4 bases from V and 4 bases from J, the junction contained 16 bases not matched to a gene. The CDR3 nucleotides read TGTGCCAGCTCACTACTTGCTGGGAACAGGGACAGTAATCAGCCCCAGCATTTT. Its protein product is CASSLLAGNRDSNQPQHF.

The count of this clone is one. The CDR3 nucleotides are TGTGCCAGTAGTCAGCGACAGGGGGACACTGAAGCTTTCTTT. This codes for CASSQRQGDTEAFF. The chain couples TRBV19 to TRBJ1-1, with 9 positions matching TRBD1. Trimming removed 5 bases from V and 3 bases from J; junction bases left unmatched: 4. The CDR3 runs to 14 residues. Per germline, CDR1 LNHDA and CDR2 SQIVND (reference sequence).

This clone was seen once. The rearrangement joins TRBV27 to TRBJ2-7; 15 bases match TRBD2. This CDR3 spans 15 amino acids. In germline, CDR1 is MNHEY, CDR2 SMNVEV (reference sequence). J lost 5 bases, V lost 6 bases, and 5 bases had no gene match. CDR3 in amino acids: CASRPGLAGGHEQYF. As DNA, the CDR3 is TGTGCCAGCAGGCCGGGACTAGCGGGAGGACACGAGCAGTACTTC.